Listed below are T cell receptor beta chains from one sample, sequenced in a study of T cell responses to AZD1222 COVID-19 vaccine. Clones were read by immunoSEQ multiplex PCR, and TCRdb kept only the in-frame ones, dropping some. The sample contains tens of thousands of clones, about 88% of which appear only once. The sequenced sample was peripheral blood, obtained on day 0 of AZD1222 vaccination. Receptor source: an adult in good health. CDR3s include the opening cysteine and the closing phenylalanine or tryptophan. D genes are given only for firm matches. Rows give clone size only sometimes, using once, few, many, or a class for an expanded clone.

clone_size d_call j_call v_call cdr3_aa cdr3_nt
- - TRBJ1-1 TRBV7-2 CASSLVTRDTEAFF TGTGCCAGCAGCTTAGTAACACGGGACACTGAAGCTTTCTTT
- - TRBJ1-1 TRBV5-1 CASSLMLQGTNTEAFF TGCGCCAGCAGCTTGATGCTTCAGGGGACGAACACTGAAGCTTTCTTT
- - TRBJ1-1 TRBV7-9 CASSLDPDRNTEAFF TGTGCCAGCAGCTTAGATCCGGACAGGAACACTGAAGCTTTCTTT
- - TRBJ2-7 TRBV7-9 CASSLGGASYEQYF TGTGCCAGCAGCTTAGGTGGGGCGTCTTACGAGCAGTACTTC
- - TRBJ2-7 TRBV20-1 CSAYHEQYF TGCAGTGCTTACCACGAGCAGTACTTC
- - TRBJ1-3 TRBV29-1 CSVGGGKSGNTIYF TGCAGCGTTGGGGGGGGGAAGTCTGGAAACACCATATATTTT
- - TRBJ1-5 TRBV7-2 CASSLNPNQPQHF TGTGCCAGCAGCTTGAATCCTAATCAGCCCCAGCATTTT
once - TRBJ1-1 TRBV6-5 CASSYRQGNTEAFF TGTGCCAGCAGTTATAGGCAGGGAAACACTGAAGCTTTCTTT
few - TRBJ2-2 TRBV3-1/TRBV3-2 CASSQVRGRGGTGELFF TGTGCCAGCAGCCAAGTTCGGGGCAGGGGCGGCACCGGGGAGCTGTTTTTT
once - TRBJ2-3 TRBV7-2 CASSLDTDTQYF TGTGCCAGCAGCTTAGATACAGATACGCAGTATTTT
- - TRBJ2-7 TRBV4-1 CASSQVRDYEQYF TGCGCCAGCAGCCAAGTCAGGGACTACGAGCAGTACTTC
- - TRBJ1-3 TRBV19 CASRSTGWGNTIYF TGTGCCAGTAGATCGACAGGTTGGGGAAACACCATATATTTT
- TRBD2 TRBJ2-3 TRBV11-3 CASSLISGGPSTQYF TGTGCCAGCAGCTTAATCAGCGGGGGCCCCTCCACGCAGTATTTT
- TRBD2 TRBJ2-7 TRBV19 CASSLTSRRTYEQYF TGTGCCAGTAGTTTGACTAGCCGGAGAACCTACGAGCAGTACTTC
- TRBD1 TRBJ1-5 TRBV27 CASSFDRDGQPQHF TGTGCCAGCAGTTTCGACAGGGATGGTCAGCCCCAGCATTTT
- - TRBJ2-1 TRBV6-1 CAGSEGSYNEQFF TGTGCCGGATCCGAGGGCTCCTACAATGAGCAGTTCTTC
- - TRBJ2-3 TRBV4-3 CASSQEKQVIDTQYF TGCGCCAGCAGCCAAGAAAAACAGGTGATAGATACGCAGTATTTT
medium-sized - TRBJ1-6 TRBV1 CTSSQDGLTASPLHF TGCACCAGCAGCCAAGATGGGTTAACAGCATCACCCCTCCACTTT
- TRBD1 TRBJ2-1 TRBV15 CATSVQGAVAFF TGTGCCACCAGCGTACAGGGGGCGGTCGCGTTCTTC
once - TRBJ2-5 TRBV28 CASSFQGTPETQYF TGTGCCAGCAGTTTTCAGGGAACCCCAGAGACCCAGTACTTC
few - TRBJ2-7 TRBV7-9 CASSGTPAYEQYF TGTGCCAGCAGCGGGACACCAGCTTACGAGCAGTACTTC
- - TRBJ2-1 TRBV5-1 CASLRELGAPDRFF TGCGCCAGCCTCAGGGAGTTGGGGGCCCCCGACCGGTTCTTC
- TRBD2 TRBJ2-3 TRBV5-1 CASSSVAGLTDTQYF TGCGCCAGCAGCTCGGTAGCGGGTCTTACAGATACGCAGTATTTT
- TRBD1 TRBJ2-3 TRBV6-5 CASRFGQGTDTQYF TGTGCCAGCAGATTCGGACAGGGCACAGATACGCAGTATTTT
- - TRBJ2-7 TRBV4-1 CASSPNQGIYEQYF TGCGCCAGCAGCCCCAACCAGGGAATCTACGAGCAGTACTTC
- TRBD1 TRBJ1-3 TRBV5-1 CASSTGTATGNTIYF TGCGCCAGCAGCACCGGGACAGCTACTGGAAACACCATATATTTT
- - TRBJ1-6 TRBV6-5 CASIRGKDSPLHF TGTGCCAGCATCAGAGGAAAGGATTCACCCCTCCACTTT
- - TRBJ1-2 TRBV29-1 CSVEGGDYGYTF TGCAGCGTTGAGGGAGGGGATTATGGCTACACCTTC
- TRBD2 TRBJ2-3 TRBV6-1 CASSELAGGPDTQYF TGTGCCAGCAGTGAACTAGCGGGGGGGCCAGATACGCAGTATTTT
- TRBD2 TRBJ2-1 TRBV10-3 CAISGSGTSGGNEQFF TGTGCCATCAGTGGATCCGGGACTAGCGGGGGCAATGAGCAGTTCTTC
- - TRBJ1-3 TRBV29-1 CSVQRGDSGNTIYF TGCAGCGTTCAAAGGGGAGACTCTGGAAACACCATATATTTT
- - TRBJ1-1 TRBV20-1 CSAPINTEAFF TGCAGTGCTCCGATAAACACTGAAGCTTTCTTT
- - TRBJ1-1 TRBV5-8 CASSLLNTEAFF TGTGCCAGCAGCTTACTGAACACTGAAGCTTTCTTT
- - TRBJ1-5 TRBV12-3/TRBV12-4 CASSSGQPQHF TGTGCCAGCAGTTCCGGTCAGCCCCAGCATTTT
- - TRBJ1-1 TRBV6-1 CASSEAGWKAEAFF TGTGCCAGCAGTGAAGCGGGGTGGAAGGCTGAAGCTTTCTTT
- - TRBJ2-2 TRBV2 CASSETAANTGELFF TGTGCCAGCAGCGAGACAGCCGCGAACACCGGGGAGCTGTTTTTT
few TRBD2 TRBJ2-2 TRBV4-3 CASSQDRASGFVGELFF TGCGCCAGCAGCCAAGATAGGGCTAGCGGGTTCGTCGGGGAGCTGTTTTTT
- - TRBJ2-6 TRBV18 CASSPQAQGISGANVLTF TGTGCCAGCTCACCACAAGCCCAGGGCATTTCTGGGGCCAACGTCCTGACTTTC
- - TRBJ1-2 TRBV6-5 CASSYSNLLGYTF TGTGCCAGCAGTTACTCGAATCTTCTTGGCTACACCTTC